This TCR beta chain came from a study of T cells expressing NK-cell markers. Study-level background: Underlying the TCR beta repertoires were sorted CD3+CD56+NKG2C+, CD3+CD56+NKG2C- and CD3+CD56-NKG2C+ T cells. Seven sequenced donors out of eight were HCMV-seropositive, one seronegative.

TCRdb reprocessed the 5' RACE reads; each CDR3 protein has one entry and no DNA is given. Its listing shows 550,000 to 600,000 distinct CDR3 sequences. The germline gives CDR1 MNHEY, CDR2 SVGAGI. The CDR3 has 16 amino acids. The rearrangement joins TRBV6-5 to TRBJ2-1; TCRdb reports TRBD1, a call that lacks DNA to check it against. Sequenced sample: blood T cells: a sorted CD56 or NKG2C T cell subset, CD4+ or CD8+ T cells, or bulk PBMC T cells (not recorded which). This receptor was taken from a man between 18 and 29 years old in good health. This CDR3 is CASSYTGTGGIYEQFF.